This paragraph reports one T cell receptor beta chain. Its antigen is unidentified. The CDR3 loop spans 16 amino acids. The V gene's germline CDR1 is MDHEN and CDR2 SYDVKM. The V and J ends lost 3 bases and 3 bases respectively, with 14 bases between them. The authors ran the immunoSEQ assay, v3.0, at survey level. This table comes from immunoSEQ multiplex PCR, and its TCRdb copy is limited to in-frame clones, with some not included. The sample shows under 30,000 clones, 79% of them seen only once. This entry belongs to a study of long-term antiretroviral therapy in people with HIV. As for the study in general: The 2015 recommendation for immediate ART came about a decade after the earliest samples. Study observations and caveats: Relative to control repertoires, HIV repertoires exhibited narrower CDR3 length ranges. Every time point showed a repertoire led by clones expanded before ART.

Participants with HIV, all of them, were treated in the United States. The chain links TRBV28 to TRBJ1-4; the D is unclear. The material was unsorted PBMCs, obtained 2.1 years after starting antiretroviral therapy. The sequence came from a man aged 30 to 39 with HIV. CDR3 DNA: TGTGCCAGCAGTTTCCCCTTCGCAGGAGCTAATGAAAAACTGTTTTTT. Its translation is CASSFPFAGANEKLFF.